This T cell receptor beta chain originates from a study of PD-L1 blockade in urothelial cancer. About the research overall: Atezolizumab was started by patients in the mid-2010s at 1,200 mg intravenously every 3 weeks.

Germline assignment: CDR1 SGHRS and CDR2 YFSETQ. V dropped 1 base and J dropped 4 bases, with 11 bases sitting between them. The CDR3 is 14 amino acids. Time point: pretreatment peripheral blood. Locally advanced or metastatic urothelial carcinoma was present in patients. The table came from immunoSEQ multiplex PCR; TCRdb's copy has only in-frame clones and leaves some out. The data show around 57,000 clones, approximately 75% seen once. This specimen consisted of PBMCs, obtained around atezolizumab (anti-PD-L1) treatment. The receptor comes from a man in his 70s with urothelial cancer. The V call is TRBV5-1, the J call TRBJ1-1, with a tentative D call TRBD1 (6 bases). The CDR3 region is CASSLRQAATEAFF. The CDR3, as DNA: TGCGCCAGCAGCTTGAGACAGGCGGCCACTGAAGCTTTCTTT.